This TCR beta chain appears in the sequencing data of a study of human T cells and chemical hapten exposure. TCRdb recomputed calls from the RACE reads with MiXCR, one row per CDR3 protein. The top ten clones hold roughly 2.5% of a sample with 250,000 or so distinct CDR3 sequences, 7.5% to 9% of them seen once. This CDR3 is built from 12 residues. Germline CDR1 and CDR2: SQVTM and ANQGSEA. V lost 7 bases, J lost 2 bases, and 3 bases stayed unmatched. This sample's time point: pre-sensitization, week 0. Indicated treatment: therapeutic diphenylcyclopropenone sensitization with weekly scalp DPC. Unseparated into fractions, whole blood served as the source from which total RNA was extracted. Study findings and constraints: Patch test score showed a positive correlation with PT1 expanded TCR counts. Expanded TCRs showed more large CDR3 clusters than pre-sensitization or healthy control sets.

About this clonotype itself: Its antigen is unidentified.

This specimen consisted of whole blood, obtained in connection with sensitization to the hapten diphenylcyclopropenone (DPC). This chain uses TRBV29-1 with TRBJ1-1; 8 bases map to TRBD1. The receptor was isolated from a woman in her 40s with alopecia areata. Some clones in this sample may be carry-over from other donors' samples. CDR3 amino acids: CSADRANTEAFF. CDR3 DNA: TGCAGCGCGGACAGGGCAAACACTGAAGCTTTCTTT.